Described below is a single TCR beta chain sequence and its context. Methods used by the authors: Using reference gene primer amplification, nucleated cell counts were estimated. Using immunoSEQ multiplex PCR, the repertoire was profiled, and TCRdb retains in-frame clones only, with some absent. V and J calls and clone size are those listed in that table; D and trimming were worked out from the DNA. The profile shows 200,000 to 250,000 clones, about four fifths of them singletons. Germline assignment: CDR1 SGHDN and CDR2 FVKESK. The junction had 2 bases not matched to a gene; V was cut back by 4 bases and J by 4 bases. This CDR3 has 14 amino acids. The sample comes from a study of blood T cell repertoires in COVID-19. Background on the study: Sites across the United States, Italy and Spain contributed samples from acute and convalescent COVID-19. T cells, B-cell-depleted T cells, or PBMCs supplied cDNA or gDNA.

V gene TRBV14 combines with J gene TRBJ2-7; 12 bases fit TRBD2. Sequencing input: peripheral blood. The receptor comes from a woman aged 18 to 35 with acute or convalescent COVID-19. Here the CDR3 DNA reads TGTGCCAGCAGCCCAGGGACTAGCGGGTACGAGCAGTACTTC. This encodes CASSPGTSGYEQYF.